This T cell receptor (beta chain) originates from a study of follicular helper T cells after annual influenza vaccination. TCRB was sequenced at Survey level resolution. Generated by immunoSEQ multiplex PCR, the TCRdb table keeps only in-frame clones and is missing some. The table records about 9,800 clones, 83% of them present only once. Time point reported: 2014-2015 season, 7 days after vaccination. Donors were community-dwelling with no influenza vaccine in the prior 6 months. Vaccine contraindications, substance abuse, HIV/AIDS, active malignancy and active illness excluded donors. Regarding the study as a whole: Just about 9-21% of cells analyzed had recovered productive TCRB sequences.

This clone was seen once. Its matching antigen is unknown. This receptor was obtained from an adult who received the influenza vaccine. Material: CXCR5- memory CD4+ T cells sorted from blood, obtained 7 days after influenza vaccination.

The CDR3 DNA sequence: TGCGCCAGCAGCTTGGAGGTCGGGGAGCTGTTTTTT. It encodes CASSLEVGELFF. V usage is TRBV5-1 and J usage is TRBJ2-2, with no clear D. The CDR3 has 12 amino acids. Germline V CDR1 and CDR2: SGHRS, YFSETQ. V gave up 0 bases and J gave up 7 bases, with 4 bases separating them.